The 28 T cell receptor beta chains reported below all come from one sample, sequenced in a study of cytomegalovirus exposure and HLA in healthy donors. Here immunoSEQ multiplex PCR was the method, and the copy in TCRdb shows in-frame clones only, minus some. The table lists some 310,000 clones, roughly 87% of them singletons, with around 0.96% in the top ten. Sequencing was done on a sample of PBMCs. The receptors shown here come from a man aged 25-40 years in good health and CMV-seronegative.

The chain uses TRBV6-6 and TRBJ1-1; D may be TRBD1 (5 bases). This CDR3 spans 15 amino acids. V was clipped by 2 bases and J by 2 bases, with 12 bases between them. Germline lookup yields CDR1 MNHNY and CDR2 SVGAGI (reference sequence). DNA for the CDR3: TGTGCCAGCAGTTACGTCGGGGACTTCAACACTGAAGCTTTCTTT. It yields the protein CASSYVGDFNTEAFF.

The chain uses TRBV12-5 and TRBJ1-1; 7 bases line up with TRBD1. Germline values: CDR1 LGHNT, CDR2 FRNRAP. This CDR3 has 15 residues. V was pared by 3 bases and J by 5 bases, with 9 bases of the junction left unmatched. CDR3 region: CASGFGTGVWTEAFF. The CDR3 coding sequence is TGTGCTAGTGGTTTCGGCACAGGGGTTTGGACTGAAGCTTTCTTT.

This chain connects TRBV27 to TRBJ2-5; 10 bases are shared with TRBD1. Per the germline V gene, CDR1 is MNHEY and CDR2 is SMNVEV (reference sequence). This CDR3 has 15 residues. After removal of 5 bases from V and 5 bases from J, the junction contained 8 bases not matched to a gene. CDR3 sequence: CASSPGQGGTETQYF. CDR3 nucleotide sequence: TGTGCCAGCAGTCCTGGACAGGGGGGGACGGAGACCCAGTACTTC.

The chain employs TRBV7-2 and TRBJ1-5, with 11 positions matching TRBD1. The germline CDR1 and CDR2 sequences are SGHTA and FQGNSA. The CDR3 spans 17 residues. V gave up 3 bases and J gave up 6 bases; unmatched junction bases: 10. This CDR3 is CASSFDGQGAASQPQHF. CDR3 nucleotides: TGTGCCAGCAGCTTCGACGGACAGGGGGCAGCCAGTCAGCCCCAGCATTTT.

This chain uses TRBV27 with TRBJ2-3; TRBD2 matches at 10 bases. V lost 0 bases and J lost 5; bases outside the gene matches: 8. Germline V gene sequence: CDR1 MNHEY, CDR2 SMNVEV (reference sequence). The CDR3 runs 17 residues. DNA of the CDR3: TGTGCCAGCAGTTTATCCCTAGCGGGGGTCGATCTAGATACGCAGTATTTT. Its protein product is CASSLSLAGVDLDTQYF.

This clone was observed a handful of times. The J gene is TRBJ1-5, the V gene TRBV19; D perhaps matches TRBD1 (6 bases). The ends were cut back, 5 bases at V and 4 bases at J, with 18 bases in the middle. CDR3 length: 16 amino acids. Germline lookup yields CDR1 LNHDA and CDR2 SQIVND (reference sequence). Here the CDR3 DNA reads TGTGCCAGTAGTTTCGTGGGAGGGGGGCTAAATCAGCCCCAGCATTTT. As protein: CASSFVGGGLNQPQHF.

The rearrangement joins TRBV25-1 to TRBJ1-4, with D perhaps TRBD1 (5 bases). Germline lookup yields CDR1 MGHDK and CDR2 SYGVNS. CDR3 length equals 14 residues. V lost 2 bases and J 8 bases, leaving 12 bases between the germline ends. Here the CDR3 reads CASSERGIREKLFF. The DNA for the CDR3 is TGTGCCAGCAGTGAACGGGGGATTAGGGAAAAACTGTTTTTT.

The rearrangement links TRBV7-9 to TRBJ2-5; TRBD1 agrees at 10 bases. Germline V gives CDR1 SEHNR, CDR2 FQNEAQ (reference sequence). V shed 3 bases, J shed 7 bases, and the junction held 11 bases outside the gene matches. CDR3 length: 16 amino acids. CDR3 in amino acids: CASSLDRGTSVRTQYF. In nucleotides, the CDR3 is TGTGCCAGCAGCTTGGACAGGGGGACTTCTGTGCGGACCCAGTACTTC.

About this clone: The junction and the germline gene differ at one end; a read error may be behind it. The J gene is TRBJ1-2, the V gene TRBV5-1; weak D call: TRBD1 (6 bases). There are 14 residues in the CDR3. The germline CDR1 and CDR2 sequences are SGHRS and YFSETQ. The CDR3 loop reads CASSLGRGDYGYTF. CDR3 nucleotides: TGCGCCAGCAGTTTGGGCAGGGGCGACTATGGCTACACCTTC.

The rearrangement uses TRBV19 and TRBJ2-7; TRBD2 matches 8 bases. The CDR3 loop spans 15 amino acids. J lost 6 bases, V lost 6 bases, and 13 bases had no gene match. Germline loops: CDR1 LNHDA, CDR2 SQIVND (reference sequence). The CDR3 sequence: CASSMGRGLVREQYF. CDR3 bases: TGTGCCAGTAGCATGGGGCGGGGACTAGTACGCGAGCAGTACTTC.

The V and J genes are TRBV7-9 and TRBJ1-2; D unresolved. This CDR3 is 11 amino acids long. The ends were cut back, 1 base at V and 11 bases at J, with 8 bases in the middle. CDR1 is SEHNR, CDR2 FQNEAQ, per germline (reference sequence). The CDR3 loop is CASSLGPYYTF. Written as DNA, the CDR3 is TGTGCCAGCAGCTTAGGGCCGTATTACACCTTC.

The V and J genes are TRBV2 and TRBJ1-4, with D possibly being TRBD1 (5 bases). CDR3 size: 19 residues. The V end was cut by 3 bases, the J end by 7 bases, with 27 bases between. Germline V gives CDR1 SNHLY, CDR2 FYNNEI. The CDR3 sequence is CASSEGLGRDFFIGEKLFF. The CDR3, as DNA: TGTGCCAGCAGTGAGGGGCTCGGCAGGGATTTTTTCATCGGTGAAAAACTGTTTTTT.

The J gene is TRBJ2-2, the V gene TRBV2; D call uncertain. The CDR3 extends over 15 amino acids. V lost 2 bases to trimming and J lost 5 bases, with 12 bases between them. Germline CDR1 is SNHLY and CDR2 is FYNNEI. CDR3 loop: CASSENVRGTGELFF. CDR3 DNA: TGTGCCAGCAGTGAAAACGTTCGAGGAACCGGGGAGCTGTTTTTT.

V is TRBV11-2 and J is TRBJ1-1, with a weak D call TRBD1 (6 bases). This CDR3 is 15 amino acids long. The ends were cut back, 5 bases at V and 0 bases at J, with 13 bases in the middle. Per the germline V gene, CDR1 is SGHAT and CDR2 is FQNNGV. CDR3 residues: CASSLGDTLNTEAFF. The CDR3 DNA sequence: TGTGCCAGCAGCCTAGGGGACACTCTGAACACTGAAGCTTTCTTT.

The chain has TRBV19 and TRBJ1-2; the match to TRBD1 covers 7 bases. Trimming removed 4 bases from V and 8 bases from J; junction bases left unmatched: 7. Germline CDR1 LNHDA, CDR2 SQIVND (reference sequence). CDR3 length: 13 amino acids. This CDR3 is CASSTTNRGGYTF. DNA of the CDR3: TGTGCCAGTAGTACGACGAACAGGGGAGGCTACACCTTC. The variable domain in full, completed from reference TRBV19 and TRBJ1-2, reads DGGITQSPKYLFRKEGQNVTLSCEQNLNHDAMYWYRQDPGQGLRLIYYSQIVNDFQKGDIAEGYSVSREKKESFPLTVTSAQKNPTAFYLCASSTTNRGGYTFGSGTRLTVV.

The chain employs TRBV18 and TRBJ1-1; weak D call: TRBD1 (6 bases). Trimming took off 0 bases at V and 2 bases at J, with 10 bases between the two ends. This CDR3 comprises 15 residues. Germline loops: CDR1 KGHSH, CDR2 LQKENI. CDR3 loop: CASSPPTGFNTEAFF. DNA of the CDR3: TGTGCCAGCTCACCACCAACAGGGTTTAACACTGAAGCTTTCTTT.

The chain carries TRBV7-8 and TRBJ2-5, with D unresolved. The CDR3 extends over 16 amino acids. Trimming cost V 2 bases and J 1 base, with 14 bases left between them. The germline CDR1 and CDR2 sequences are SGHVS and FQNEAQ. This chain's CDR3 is CASSLTFRKSQETQYF. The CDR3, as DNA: TGTGCCAGCAGCTTAACGTTCAGAAAATCCCAAGAGACCCAGTACTTC. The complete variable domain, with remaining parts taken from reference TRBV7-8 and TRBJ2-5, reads GAGVSQSPRYKVAKRGQDVALRCDPISGHVSLFWYQQALGQGPEFLTYFQNEAQLDKSGLPSDRFFAERPEGSVSTLKIQRTQQEDSAVYLCASSLTFRKSQETQYFGPGTRLLVL.

The CDR3 loop reads CASSQVWDNNYNEQFF. The CDR3 region has the DNA TGTGCCAGCAGCCAAGTTTGGGACAATAACTACAATGAGCAGTTCTTC. This chain links TRBV4-2 with TRBJ2-1, with D possibly being TRBD1 (6 bases). In germline, CDR1 is LGHNA, CDR2 YNFKEQ. V lost 1 base to trimming and J lost 3 bases, with 13 bases between them. This CDR3 has 16 amino acids.

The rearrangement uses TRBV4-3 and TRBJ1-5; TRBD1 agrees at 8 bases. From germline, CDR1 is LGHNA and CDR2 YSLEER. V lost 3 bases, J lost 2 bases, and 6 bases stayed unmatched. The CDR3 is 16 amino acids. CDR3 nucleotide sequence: TGCGCCAGCAGCCAGGAGCTGACAGGGGGCAATCAGCCCCAGCATTTT. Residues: CASSQELTGGNQPQHF.

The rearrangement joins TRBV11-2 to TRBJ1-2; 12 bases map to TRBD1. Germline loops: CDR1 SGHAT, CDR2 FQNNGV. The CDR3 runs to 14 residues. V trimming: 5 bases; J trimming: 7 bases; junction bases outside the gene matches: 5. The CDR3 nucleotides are TGTGCCAGCAGCCCCATGGGACAGGGGGCTGGCTACACCTTC. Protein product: CASSPMGQGAGYTF.

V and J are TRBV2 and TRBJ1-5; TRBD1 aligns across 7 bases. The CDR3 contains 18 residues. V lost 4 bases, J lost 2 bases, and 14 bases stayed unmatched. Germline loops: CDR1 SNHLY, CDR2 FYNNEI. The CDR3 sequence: CASSGTGEISLGNQPQHF. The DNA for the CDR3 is TGTGCCAGCAGTGGAACAGGGGAGATAAGTTTGGGCAATCAGCCCCAGCATTTT.

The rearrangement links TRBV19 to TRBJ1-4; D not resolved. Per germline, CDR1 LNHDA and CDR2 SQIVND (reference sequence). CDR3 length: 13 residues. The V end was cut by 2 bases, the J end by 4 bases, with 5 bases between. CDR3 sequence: CASSIQVNEKLFF. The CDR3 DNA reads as TGTGCCAGTAGTATACAGGTTAATGAAAAACTGTTTTTT.

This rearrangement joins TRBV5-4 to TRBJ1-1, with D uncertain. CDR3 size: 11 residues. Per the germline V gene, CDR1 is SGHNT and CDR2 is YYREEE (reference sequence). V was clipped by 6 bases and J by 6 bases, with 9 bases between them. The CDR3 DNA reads TGTGCCAGCACCTCAGTTTCTGAAGCTTTCTTT. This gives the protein CASTSVSEAFF.

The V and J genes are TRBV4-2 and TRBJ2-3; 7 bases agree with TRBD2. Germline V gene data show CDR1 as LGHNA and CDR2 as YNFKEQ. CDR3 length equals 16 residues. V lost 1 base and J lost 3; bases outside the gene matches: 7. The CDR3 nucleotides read TGTGCCAGCAGCCAAGCTCCCCAGGGAGGGACAGATACGCAGTATTTT. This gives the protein CASSQAPQGGTDTQYF.

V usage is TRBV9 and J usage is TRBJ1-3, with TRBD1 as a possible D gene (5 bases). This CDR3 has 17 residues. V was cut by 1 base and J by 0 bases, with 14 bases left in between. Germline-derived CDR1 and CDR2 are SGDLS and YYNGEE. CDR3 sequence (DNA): TGTGCCAGCAGCGTAACCGCAGGGCCTAGCTCTGGAAACACCATATATTTT. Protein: CASSVTAGPSSGNTIYF.

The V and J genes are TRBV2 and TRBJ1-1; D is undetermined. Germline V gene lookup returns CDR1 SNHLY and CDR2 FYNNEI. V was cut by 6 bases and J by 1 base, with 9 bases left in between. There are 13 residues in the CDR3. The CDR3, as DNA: TGTGCCAGCAGGCAGGTAGGGAACACTGAAGCTTTCTTT. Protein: CASRQVGNTEAFF.

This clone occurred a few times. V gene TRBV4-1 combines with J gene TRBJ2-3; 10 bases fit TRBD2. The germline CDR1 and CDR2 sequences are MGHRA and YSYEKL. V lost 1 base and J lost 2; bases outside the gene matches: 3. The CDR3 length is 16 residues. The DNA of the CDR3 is TGCGCCAGCAGCCAAGGAGCGGGGGGGCCCACAGATACGCAGTATTTT. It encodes CASSQGAGGPTDTQYF.

The CDR3: CASSQALQGQGVVGELFF. CDR3 bases: TGTGCCAGCAGCCAAGCCCTCCAGGGACAGGGGGTTGTCGGGGAGCTGTTTTTT. The chain is built from TRBV4-2 and TRBJ2-2, with TRBD1 matching 11 bases. Germline CDR1 and CDR2: LGHNA and YNFKEQ. The CDR3 contains 18 residues. V gave up 1 base and J gave up 7 bases; unmatched junction bases: 11.